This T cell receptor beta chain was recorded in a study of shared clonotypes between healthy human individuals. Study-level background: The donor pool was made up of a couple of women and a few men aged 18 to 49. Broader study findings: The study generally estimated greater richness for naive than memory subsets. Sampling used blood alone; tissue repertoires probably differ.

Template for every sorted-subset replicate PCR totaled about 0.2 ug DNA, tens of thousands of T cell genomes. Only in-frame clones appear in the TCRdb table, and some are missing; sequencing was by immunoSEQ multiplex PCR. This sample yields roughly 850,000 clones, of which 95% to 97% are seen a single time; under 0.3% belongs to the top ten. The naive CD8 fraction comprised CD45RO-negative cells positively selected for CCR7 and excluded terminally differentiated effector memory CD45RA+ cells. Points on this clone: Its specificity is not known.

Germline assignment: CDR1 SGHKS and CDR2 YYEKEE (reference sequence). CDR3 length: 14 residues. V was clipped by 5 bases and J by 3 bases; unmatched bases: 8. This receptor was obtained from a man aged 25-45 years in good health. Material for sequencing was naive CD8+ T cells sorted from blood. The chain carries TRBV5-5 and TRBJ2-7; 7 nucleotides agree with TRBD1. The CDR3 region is CASSAPGQRYEQYF. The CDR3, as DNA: TGTGCCAGCAGTGCTCCGGGACAGCGCTACGAGCAGTACTTC.